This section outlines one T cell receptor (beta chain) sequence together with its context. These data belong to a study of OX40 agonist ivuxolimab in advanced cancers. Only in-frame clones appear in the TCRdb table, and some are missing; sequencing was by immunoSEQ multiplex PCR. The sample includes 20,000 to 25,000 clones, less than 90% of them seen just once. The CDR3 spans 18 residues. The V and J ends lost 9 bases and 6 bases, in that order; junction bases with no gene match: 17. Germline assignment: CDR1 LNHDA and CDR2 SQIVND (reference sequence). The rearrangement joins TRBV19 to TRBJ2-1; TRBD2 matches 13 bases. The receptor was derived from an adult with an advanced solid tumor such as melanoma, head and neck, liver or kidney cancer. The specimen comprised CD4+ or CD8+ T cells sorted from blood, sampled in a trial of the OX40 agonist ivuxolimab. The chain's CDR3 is CASATSGGGNTMSNEQFF. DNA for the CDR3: TGTGCCAGCGCTACTAGCGGGGGGGGGAATACAATGAGCAATGAGCAGTTCTTC.